This TCR beta chain was found in a study of T-cell memory formation after mild COVID-19. Study outcomes and limitations: The main location of contracting CD4+ clones was CM and EM, and that of contracting CD8+ clones was EMRA. Contracting clones from day 15 to 85 showed balanced CD4/CD8; later expanders favored CD4+. Pre-infection memory harbored some responding clones, suggesting cross-reactive memory joined.

TCRdb re-called the 5' RACE reads with MiXCR, one entry per CDR3 protein. The data show roughly 100,000 distinct CDR3 sequences, about a sixth seen once. This clonotype has more than one count but fewer than ten. The antigen remains undetermined. V lost 10 bases to trimming and J lost 8 bases, with 13 bases between them. The CDR3 is 11 residues long. This chain joins TRBV23-1 and TRBJ2-3; no clear D. TRBV23-1 is identified as an open reading frame with a role that is uncertain. The origin of this receptor is an adult woman who had mild COVID-19 (a few samples of this study predate the infection). Cell type and time point are not known. Sequencing input: PBMCs or a T cell subset sorted from them (not recorded which). CDR3 DNA sequence: TGCGCCAAAAGCAGGTTTTCTACGCAGTATTTT. It translates to CAKSRFSTQYF.